This TCR beta chain was sequenced for a study of T cells in Graves' hyperthyroidism and ophthalmopathy. Disease duration was under 3 months in the ophthalmopathy patients, who also had a Clinical Activity Score of at least 3 and a NOSPECS grade of at least 4. This sample holds PBMCs from approximately 9 ml fresh peripheral blood. Germline-derived CDR1 and CDR2 are LNHDA and SQIVND (reference sequence). This CDR3 is built from 15 residues. V was shortened by 4 bases and J by 0 bases, with 9 bases between the two germline ends. This clonotype was detected a few times. RNA transcripts gave rise to amplified TCR beta CDR3 regions. The HTBI primer set served for first-round RT-PCR of the TCR CDR3. MiXCR, run by TCRdb on the multiplex PCR reads, gives a single entry per CDR3 protein. Among more than 450,000 distinct CDR3 sequences, less than 20% were seen once, and the ten largest hold over 45%.

The material sequenced was blood. This TCR came from a man aged 35 to 55 with Graves' ophthalmopathy. This chain joins TRBV19 and TRBJ2-2; D is possibly TRBD1 or TRBD2 (5 bases each). This CDR3 reads CASSNGGTNTGELFF. The CDR3 DNA sequence: TGTGCCAGTAGTAATGGGGGAACGAACACCGGGGAGCTGTTTTTT.